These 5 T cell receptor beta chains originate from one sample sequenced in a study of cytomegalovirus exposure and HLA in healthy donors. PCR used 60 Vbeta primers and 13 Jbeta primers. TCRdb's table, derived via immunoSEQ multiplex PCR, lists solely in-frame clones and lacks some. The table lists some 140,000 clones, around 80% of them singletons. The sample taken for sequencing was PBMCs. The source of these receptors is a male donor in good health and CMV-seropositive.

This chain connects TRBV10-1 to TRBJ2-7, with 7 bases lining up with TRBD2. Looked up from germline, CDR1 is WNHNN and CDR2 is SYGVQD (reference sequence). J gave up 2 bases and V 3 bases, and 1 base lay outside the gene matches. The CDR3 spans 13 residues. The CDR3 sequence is CASSEGRAYEQYF. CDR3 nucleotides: TGCGCCAGCAGTGAAGGGAGGGCCTACGAGCAGTACTTC.

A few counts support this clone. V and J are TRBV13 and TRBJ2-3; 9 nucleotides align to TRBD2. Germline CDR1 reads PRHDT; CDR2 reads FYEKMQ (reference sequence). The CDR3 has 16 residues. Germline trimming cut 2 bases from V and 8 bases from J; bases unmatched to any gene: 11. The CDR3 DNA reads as TGTGCCAGCAGCTTAAGGTTGCGGACTAGCGACGCTACGCAGTATTTT. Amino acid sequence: CASSLRLRTSDATQYF.

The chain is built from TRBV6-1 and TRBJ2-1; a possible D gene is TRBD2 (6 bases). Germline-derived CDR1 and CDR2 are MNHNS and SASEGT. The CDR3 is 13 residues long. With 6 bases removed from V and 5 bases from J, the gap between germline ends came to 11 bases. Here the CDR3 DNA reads TGTGCCAGCAGGGCGGGGAGACACAATGAGCAGTTCTTC. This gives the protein CASRAGRHNEQFF.

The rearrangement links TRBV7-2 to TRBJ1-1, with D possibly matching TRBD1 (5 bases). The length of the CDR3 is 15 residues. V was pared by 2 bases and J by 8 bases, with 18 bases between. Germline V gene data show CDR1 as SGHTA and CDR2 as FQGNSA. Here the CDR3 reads CASSLLQVEEREAFF. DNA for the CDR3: TGTGCCAGCAGCTTACTACAGGTAGAAGAAAGAGAAGCTTTCTTT.

The CDR3, as DNA: TGTGCCAGCAGCCAAGCGGAGCTATACAATGAGCAGTTCTTC. It specifies CASSQAELYNEQFF. V and J are TRBV4-2 and TRBJ2-1; no clear D gene. Trimming left V 1 base short and J 4 bases short, with 8 bases between. The CDR3 consists of 14 residues. The germline V gene encodes CDR1 LGHNA and CDR2 YNFKEQ.